This T cell receptor (beta chain) appears in the sequencing data of a study of human T cells and chemical hapten exposure. Indicated time point: patch test 1, 2 weeks after DPC sensitization. As for treatment: therapeutic diphenylcyclopropenone sensitization with weekly scalp DPC. This clonotype was seen a few times. TCRdb reanalysed the RACE reads using MiXCR and keeps one entry per CDR3 protein. This sample has approximately 110,000 distinct CDR3 sequences, with about 11% found just once. The CDR3 runs 15 residues. Germline-derived CDR1 and CDR2 are MNHEY and SVGEGT. Trimming stripped 0 bases from V and 2 bases from J, with 8 bases between.

V and J are TRBV6-2 or TRBV6-3 and TRBJ2-1; D tentatively fits TRBD1 or TRBD2 (5 bases each). This TCR was recovered from a woman aged 40 to 50 with alopecia areata. Some clones in this sample may be carry-over from other donors' samples. Sample: whole blood, taken in connection with sensitization to the hapten diphenylcyclopropenone (DPC). The CDR3 DNA reads TGTGCCAGCAGTTACTCAGGGACCCCCTACAATGAGCAGTTCTTC. This gives the protein CASSYSGTPYNEQFF.